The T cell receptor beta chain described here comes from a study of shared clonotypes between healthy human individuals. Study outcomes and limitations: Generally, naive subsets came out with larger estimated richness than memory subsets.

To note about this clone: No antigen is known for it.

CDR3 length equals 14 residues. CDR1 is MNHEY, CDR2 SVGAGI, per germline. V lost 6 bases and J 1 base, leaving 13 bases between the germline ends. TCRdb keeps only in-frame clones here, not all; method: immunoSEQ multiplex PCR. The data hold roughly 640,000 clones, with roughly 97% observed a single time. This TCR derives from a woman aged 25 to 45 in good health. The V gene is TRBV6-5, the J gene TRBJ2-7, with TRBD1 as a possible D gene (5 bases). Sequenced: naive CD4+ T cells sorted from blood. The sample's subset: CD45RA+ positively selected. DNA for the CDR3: TGTGCCAGCAGATTAGACGCAGGGTCCTACGAGCAGTACTTC. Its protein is CASRLDAGSYEQYF.